This entry concerns a single TCR beta chain. Its antigen is undetermined. The data belong to a study of cytomegalovirus exposure and HLA in healthy donors. Whole-study findings and limits: Later on, a genetic analysis was performed. It linked a missense variant in DCLRE1C with V- and J-gene trimming of TCR beta. There were a few CMV-associated chains whose specificity for CMV antigens was confirmed in vitro. A later look showed TCR association rates differing by HLA locus, highest for DRB1 and lowest for HLA-C.

PCR primers comprised 60 Vbeta and 13 Jbeta primers. The protocol was immunoSEQ multiplex PCR, while the TCRdb copy is restricted to in-frame clones and leaves out a portion. The table shows around 110,000 clones, with roughly 70% occurring only once. The junction had 11 bases not matched to a gene; V was cut back by 3 bases and J by 4 bases. The germline CDR1 and CDR2 sequences are LNHNV and YYDKDF (reference sequence). CDR3 size: 17 residues. The sample consisted of PBMCs. The TCR originated in a woman under 30 in good health and CMV-seronegative. This chain joins TRBV15 and TRBJ2-5, with 10 bases lining up with TRBD2. CDR3 loop: CATSSPTRTSGVETQYF. The CDR3 DNA follows: TGTGCCACCAGCAGCCCTACAAGGACTAGCGGAGTAGAGACCCAGTACTTC.